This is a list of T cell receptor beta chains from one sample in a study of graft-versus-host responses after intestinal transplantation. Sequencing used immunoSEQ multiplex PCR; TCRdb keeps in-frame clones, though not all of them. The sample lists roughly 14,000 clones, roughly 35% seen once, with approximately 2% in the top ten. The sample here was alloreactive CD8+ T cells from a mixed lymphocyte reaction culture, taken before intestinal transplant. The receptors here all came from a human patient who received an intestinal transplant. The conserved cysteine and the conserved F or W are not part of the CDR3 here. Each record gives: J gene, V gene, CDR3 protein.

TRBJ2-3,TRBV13,ASSTTTVDTQY
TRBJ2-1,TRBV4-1,ASSQDAGGIEQF
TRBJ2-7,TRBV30,AWAGQGSYEQY
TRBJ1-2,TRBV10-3,AISAAGESNYGYT
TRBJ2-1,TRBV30,ACTKGNEQF
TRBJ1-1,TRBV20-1,SASTWPEAF
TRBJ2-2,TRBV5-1,ASSLGYRVGELF
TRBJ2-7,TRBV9,ASSPGDSNYEQY
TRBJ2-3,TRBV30,ALQGPNTQY
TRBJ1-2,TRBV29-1,SVEGGYGYT
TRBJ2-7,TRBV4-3,ASSQGTGTGYYEQY
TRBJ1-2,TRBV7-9,ASSSTRGISNYGYT
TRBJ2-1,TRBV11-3,ASSARQGVDNEQF
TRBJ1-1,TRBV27,ASSLGGSNTEAF
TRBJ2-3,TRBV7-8,ASSLSVYRRTDTQY
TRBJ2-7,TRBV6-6,ASSYSGTDSYEQY
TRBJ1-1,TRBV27,ASREQGNTEAF
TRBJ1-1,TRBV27,ASSSNTGLTEAF
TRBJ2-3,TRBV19,ASTLVGGSTDTQY
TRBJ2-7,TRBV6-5,ASSLGLAGKEQY
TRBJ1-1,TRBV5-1,ASSPSTGVDTEAF
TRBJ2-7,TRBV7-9,ASRSLGYEQY
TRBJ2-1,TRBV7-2,ASSFGGDWNEQF
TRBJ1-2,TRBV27,ASSSVPGSNYGYT
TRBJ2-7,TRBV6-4,ASIQDGRGTTYEQY
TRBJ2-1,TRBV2,ASRPRGSGVYNEQF
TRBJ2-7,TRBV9,ASSVGQGGDYEQY
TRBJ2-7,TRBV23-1,ASSQLINGGGGHEQY
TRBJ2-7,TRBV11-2,ASSLAGGVYEQY
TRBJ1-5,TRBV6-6,ASSGQSINQPQH
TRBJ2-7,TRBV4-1,ASSRGQGAGEQY
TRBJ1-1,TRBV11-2,ASSQNRGRFLGEAF
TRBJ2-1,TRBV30,AWQAGSSYNEQF
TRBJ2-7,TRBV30,AWSIGSHEQY
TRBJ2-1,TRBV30,AWSLAGGLDEQF
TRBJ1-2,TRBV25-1,ASSVAGGTSGYT
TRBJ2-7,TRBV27,ASSLGQEQY
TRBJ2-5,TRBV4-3,ASSQSTGGGETQY